Listed below are T cell receptor beta chains from one sample, sequenced in a study of blood T cell repertoires in COVID-19. Method: immunoSEQ multiplex PCR; TCRdb's copy keeps in-frame clones and lacks some. The data hold approximately 350,000 clones, with roughly 90% observed a single time. The specimen was peripheral blood. The receptors originated from a woman between 70 and 85 years old with COVID-19, enrolled during active disease. Both conserved end residues are part of each CDR3. The order of the fields is V gene, J gene, CDR3 protein.

>TRBV19|TRBJ2-3
CASSIALAGTDTQYF
>TRBV27|TRBJ1-2
CASSLAPLAYGYTF
>TRBV28|TRBJ2-5
CASSRTGDQETQYF
>TRBV4-3|TRBJ2-5
CASSQVPGTETQYF
>TRBV9|TRBJ2-7
CASSLAGGSYEQYF
>TRBV10-3|TRBJ2-3
CAITPGLAGGPVDTQYF
>TRBV10-1|TRBJ2-1
CASSEVAGGPNEQFF
>TRBV9|TRBJ2-3
CASSPGGQDTQYF
>TRBV18|TRBJ2-7
CASSPNRDEQYF
>TRBV7-9|TRBJ2-3
CASSLGRGTDTQYF
>TRBV10-3|TRBJ1-1
CAIARAGTEAFF
>TRBV21-1|TRBJ1-1
CASSRLKDRGRTEAFF
>TRBV19|TRBJ1-3
CASSMGQPYSGNTIYF
>TRBV11-3|TRBJ2-3
CASSHDGRGGAADTQYF
>TRBV19|TRBJ1-5
CASSMGAFGQPQHF
>TRBV5-8|TRBJ1-1
CASSLYTEAFF
>TRBV5-1|TRBJ2-3
CASSLRGSSTDTQYF
>TRBV12-5|TRBJ2-3
CASGLGLTSTDTQYF
>TRBV7-8|TRBJ1-1
CASTQGGTGEAFF
>TRBV19|TRBJ1-4
CASTTGYNEKLFF
>TRBV5-8|TRBJ1-4
CASSLGQGPTNEKLFF
>TRBV18|TRBJ1-1
CASSQQGPNTEAFF
>TRBV7-2|TRBJ2-7
CASSLAAAGSYEQYF
>TRBV6-2/TRBV6-3|TRBJ1-5
CASSYYRYSNQPQHF
>TRBV28|TRBJ2-1
CASRSDSREQFF
>TRBV5-1|TRBJ2-2
CASSLTPNTGELFF
>TRBV10-3|TRBJ1-2
CAILDSNYGYTF
>TRBV9|TRBJ1-1
CASSAGGIVSEAFF
>TRBV2|TRBJ1-2
CASSALTGGRGYTF
>TRBV7-9|TRBJ2-3
CASSLARGRVTDTQYF
>TRBV7-2|TRBJ2-3
CASSLWSGITDTQYF
>TRBV30|TRBJ2-1
CAWSVQGLAGGNEQFF
>TRBV7-2|TRBJ1-6
CASSPTTGPNSPLHF
>TRBV7-2|TRBJ1-5
CASSWGTSQPQHF
>TRBV2|TRBJ2-3
CASSDLASPADTQYF
>TRBV3-1/TRBV3-2|TRBJ1-1
CASSQAGATEAFF
>TRBV5-1|TRBJ2-2
CASSLGLASNTGELFF
>TRBV2|TRBJ2-5
CASSGLAPGETQYF
>TRBV10-3|TRBJ1-3
CATGGGDLLGNTIYF
>TRBV6-5|TRBJ1-5
CASTALTGRNQPQHF
>TRBV10-1|TRBJ2-3
CASSVGGLSTDTQYF
>TRBV29-1|TRBJ2-6
CSVASHSGANVLTF